Below, 16 T cell receptor beta chains from the same sample are listed, as sequenced in a study of T cells in Graves' hyperthyroidism and ophthalmopathy. TCR beta CDR3 regions were amplified from RNA. Initially, a first-round RT-PCR of the TCR CDR3 employed the HTBI primer set. TCRdb recomputed calls from the multiplex PCR reads with MiXCR, one row per CDR3 protein. The sample shows 700,000 or so distinct CDR3 sequences, roughly 15% of them seen only once. Sequenced material: blood. These receptors were obtained from a man aged 18 to 29 with Graves' hyperthyroidism.

The rearrangement links TRBV3-1 to TRBJ1-2; weak D call: TRBD1 (6 bases). This CDR3 region has 15 residues. V lost 4 bases and J lost 4, with 16 bases in between. Germline V CDR1 and CDR2: LGHDT, YNNKEL (reference sequence). The CDR3 sequence is CASSPGPGAGYGYTF. The CDR3 DNA reads as TGTGCCAGCAGCCCCGGACCGGGGGCGGGCTATGGCTACACCTTC.

In this sample, this clonotype turned up many times. The V call is TRBV2, the J call TRBJ2-5; 10 bases line up with TRBD1. The CDR3 has 14 residues. Germline V gives CDR1 SNHLY, CDR2 FYNNEI. Losses at the gene ends were 5 bases for V and 5 bases for J; bases not matched to a gene: 5. This chain's CDR3 is CASSRQGASETQYF. The CDR3 DNA is TGTGCCAGCAGTCGACAGGGGGCGAGCGAGACCCAGTACTTC.

This clonotype was observed many times. The rearrangement joins TRBV2 to TRBJ2-7; 11 bases align to TRBD1. Trimming took 6 bases from V and 6 from J; bases not matched to a gene: 1. CDR1 and CDR2 (germline): SNHLY, FYNNEI. The CDR3 runs 12 residues. The CDR3 DNA is TGTGCCAGCAGGGACAGGGGGCCCGAGCAGTACTTC. It is translated as CASRDRGPEQYF.

This clonotype was seen at least ten times. The rearrangement uses TRBV20-1 and TRBJ1-5; 9 nucleotides match TRBD1. CDR1 and CDR2 (germline): DFQATT, SNEGSKA (reference sequence). This CDR3 spans 15 amino acids. Germline trimming cut 7 bases from V and 5 bases from J; bases unmatched to any gene: 12. CDR3 sequence reads: CSVGQGRPGDQPQHF. CDR3 coding DNA: TGCAGTGTGGGACAGGGCCGACCGGGAGATCAGCCCCAGCATTTT.

This clonotype was counted at least ten times. The V and J genes are TRBV6-6 and TRBJ2-7; TRBD1 or TRBD2 may be the D gene (7 bases each). CDR3 length: 16 residues. CDR1 and CDR2 from the germline V gene are MNHNY and SVGAGI (reference sequence). Trimming shortened V by 0 bases and J by 1 base, and 13 bases separated the two germline ends. CDR3 amino acids: CASSYSGAGQSYEQYF. The CDR3 DNA sequence: TGTGCCAGCAGTTACTCGGGAGCGGGACAGTCCTACGAGCAGTACTTC.

This clonotype was detected many times. The V gene is TRBV20-1, the J gene TRBJ2-3; D is undetermined. Germline CDR1 reads DFQATT; CDR2 reads SNEGSKA (reference sequence). Trimming left V 2 bases short and J 0 bases short, with 9 bases between. The CDR3 loop spans 14 amino acids. CDR3 sequence: CSARWAASTDTQYF. The CDR3 DNA follows: TGCAGTGCTAGATGGGCGGCAAGCACAGATACGCAGTATTTT.

This clonotype was seen many times. The chain uses TRBV12-3 or TRBV12-4 and TRBJ2-3, with D possibly matching TRBD2 (6 bases). Deletions cut 7 bases from V and 8 bases from J, with 19 bases between. The CDR3 length is 14 residues. CDR3 sequence reads: CASTVGPTRGTQYF. CDR3 DNA: TGTGCCAGCACCGTGGGGCCTACGCGGGGTACGCAGTATTTT.

This clonotype has more than one count but fewer than ten. The chain recombines TRBV19 with TRBJ2-3; D tentatively reads TRBD1 or TRBD2 (5 bases each). V lost 3 bases and J 5 bases, leaving 9 bases between the germline ends. Looked up from germline, CDR1 is LNHDA and CDR2 is SQIVND (reference sequence). The CDR3 loop spans 13 amino acids. In DNA, the CDR3 is TGTGCCAGTAGTATCCAGAGGGGAGATACGCAGTATTTT. This gives the protein CASSIQRGDTQYF.

Points on this clonotype: A clone one base away is much larger, so this may be a read error. CDR3 bases: TGTGCCGCCAGTGTGGGGGGTAACACTGAAGCTTTCTTT. Residues: CAASVGGNTEAFF. V and J are TRBV24-1 and TRBJ1-1; possibly TRBD1 for D (5 bases). The CDR3 has 13 amino acids. Per the germline V gene, CDR1 is KGHDR and CDR2 is SFDVKD.

About this clonotype: It may be a read error: a sequence one base away is much more abundant. This chain links TRBV7-2 with TRBJ1-1; TRBD1 agrees at 7 bases. CDR1 SGHTA and CDR2 FQGNSA come from the germline V gene. The length of the CDR3 is 14 residues. V gave up 4 bases and J gave up 4 bases; unmatched junction bases: 6. The CDR3 loop is CASSSVAGGTEAFF. In DNA form, the CDR3 reads TGTGCCAGCAGCTCCGTGGCAGGGGGCACTGAAGCTTTCTTT.

This clonotype has a count of ten or more. V is TRBV18 and J is TRBJ2-3, with D possibly matching TRBD2 (5 bases). CDR1 KGHSH and CDR2 LQKENI come from the germline V gene. This CDR3 comprises 15 residues. Deletions cut 6 bases from V and 3 bases from J, with 16 bases between. CDR3 bases: TGTGCCAGCTCCCAAGGGAGAAGGGAGACAGATACGCAGTATTTT. It yields the protein CASSQGRRETDTQYF. Variable domain in full (rest from reference TRBV18 and TRBJ2-3): NAGVMQNPRHLVRRRGQEARLRCSPMKGHSHVYWYRQLPEEGLKFMVYLQKENIIDESGMPKERFSAEFPKEGPSILRIQQVVRGDSAAYFCASSQGRRETDTQYFGPGTRLTVL.

The chain carries TRBV20-1 and TRBJ1-1; perhaps TRBD1 as D (6 bases). The CDR3 is made up of 12 amino acids. CDR1 DFQATT and CDR2 SNEGSKA come from the germline V gene (reference sequence). Deletions cut 1 base from V and 11 bases from J, with 14 bases between. Here the CDR3 reads CSARAQDRPAFF. The CDR3 DNA sequence: TGCAGTGCTAGAGCCCAAGACAGGCCCGCTTTCTTT.

This clonotype turned up a few times. The rearrangement uses TRBV4-1 and TRBJ2-7; D uncertain. The CDR3 covers 12 residues. V dropped 0 bases and J dropped 4 bases, with 4 bases sitting between them. The germline V gene encodes CDR1 MGHRA and CDR2 YSYEKL. CDR3 region: CASSQDEYEQYF. In nucleotides, the CDR3 is TGCGCCAGCAGCCAAGATGAGTACGAGCAGTACTTC.

This clonotype has just a few counts. The rearrangement joins TRBV14 to TRBJ2-1, with D perhaps TRBD2 (5 bases). Germline values: CDR1 SGHDN, CDR2 FVKESK. Trimming took off 3 bases at V and 0 bases at J, with 12 bases between the two ends. This CDR3 spans 16 amino acids. This chain's CDR3 is CASSHGRGLSYNEQFF. CDR3 DNA: TGTGCCAGCAGCCATGGTCGGGGTCTCTCCTACAATGAGCAGTTCTTC.

In this sample, this clonotype turned up many times. The J gene is TRBJ1-2, the V gene TRBV30, with TRBD1 as a possible D gene (5 bases). The germline V and J ends were trimmed by 2 bases and 3 bases, with 13 bases remaining between them. The V gene's germline CDR1 is GTSNPN and CDR2 SVGIG (reference sequence). This CDR3 spans 14 amino acids. As DNA, the CDR3 is TGTGCCTGGAGTCGGCAGGGTCGGTACTATGGCTACACCTTC. It is translated as CAWSRQGRYYGYTF.

This clonotype was seen only a few times. The genes are TRBV29-1 and TRBJ1-2; 7 bases align to TRBD1. Germline V gives CDR1 SQVTM, CDR2 ANQGSEA. The junction had 11 bases not matched to a gene; V was cut back by 5 bases and J by 2 bases. This CDR3 region has 15 residues. This CDR3 is CSVQPRTGLNYGYTF. The CDR3 nucleotides read TGCAGCGTTCAACCCAGGACAGGACTGAACTATGGCTACACCTTC.